The 15 T cell receptor beta chains presented below share a single source sample, sequenced in a study of high-grade serous ovarian cancer treatment subgroups. Here immunoSEQ multiplex PCR was the method, and the copy in TCRdb shows in-frame clones only, minus some. The table has about 12,000 clones, 88% seen once. Tumor samples were taken before definitive surgery or chemotherapy. Specimen: tumor tissue. Every receptor here comes from a human donor with high-grade serous ovarian cancer.

This rearrangement joins TRBV6-6 to TRBJ2-7; D might be TRBD1 (8 bases). The CDR3 sequence is 14 residues long. Deletions cut 7 bases from V and 4 bases from J, with 17 bases between. CDR1 and CDR2 from the germline V gene are MNHNY and SVGAGI (reference sequence). The CDR3 coding sequence is TGTGCCAGCACTGCCGGACAGGGAGGGTACGAGCAGTACTTC. Translating gives CASTAGQGGYEQYF.

This chain links TRBV21-1 with TRBJ2-3; the tabulated D call, TRBD2, remains unverified against the DNA. TRBV21-1 is a pseudogene. The length of the CDR3 is 19 residues. CDR3 protein: CASSPEAASGGLSTDTQYF. For the CDR3, the DNA is TGTGCCAGCAGCCCAGAGGCGGCTAGCGGGGGCCTAAGCACAGATACGCAGTATTTT.

This rearrangement joins TRBV5-8 to TRBJ1-2; no firm D call. This CDR3 has 14 residues. Trimming cost V 2 bases and J 4 bases, with 12 bases left between them. Germline V gene data show CDR1 as SGHTS and CDR2 as YDEGEE. This CDR3 reads CASSFRPPGYGYTF. The CDR3 DNA reads TGTGCCAGCAGCTTCAGGCCACCCGGCTATGGCTACACCTTC.

V and J are TRBV2 and TRBJ2-5; D is ambiguous. In germline, CDR1 is SNHLY, CDR2 FYNNEI. Trimming pared 1 base from V and 4 bases from J, leaving 10 bases between. The length of the CDR3 is 14 residues. DNA for the CDR3: TGTGCCAGCAGTGAAGACCCTTTTGGAGAGACCCAGTACTTC. This codes for CASSEDPFGETQYF.

The chain combines TRBV10-3 with TRBJ1-4, with TRBD1 as a possible D gene (6 bases). V was trimmed by 2 bases and J by 8 bases, leaving 15 bases between them. Germline lookup yields CDR1 ENHRY and CDR2 SYGVKD. The CDR3 contains 15 residues. In DNA, the CDR3 is TGTGCCATCAGTGAGAGGGACACTGTCGGGGAAAAACTGTTTTTT. Its protein product is CAISERDTVGEKLFF.

The chain carries TRBV28 and TRBJ2-7; no definite D call. The CDR3 sequence is 15 residues long. Germline CDR1 reads MDHEN; CDR2 reads SYDVKM. V lost 5 bases and J 6 bases, leaving 20 bases between the germline ends. CDR3: CASSRILYQHGEQYV. The CDR3 region has the DNA TGTGCCAGCAGTCGGATCCTGTACCAGCACGGCGAGCAGTACGTC.

This rearrangement joins TRBV5-4 to TRBJ1-3; 9 nucleotides match TRBD1. The CDR3 contains 15 residues. Germline values: CDR1 SGHNT, CDR2 YYREEE (reference sequence). Germline trimming cut 2 bases from V and 4 bases from J; bases unmatched to any gene: 4. The CDR3 reads CASSLQGTGGNTIYF. CDR3 sequence (DNA): TGTGCCAGCAGCTTACAAGGGACAGGGGGAAACACCATATATTTT.

This chain joins TRBV18 and TRBJ1-2; 8 nucleotides line up with TRBD1. The CDR3 spans 16 residues. Per the germline V gene, CDR1 is KGHSH and CDR2 is LQKENI. Trimming removed 2 bases from V and 1 base from J; junction bases left unmatched: 6. The chain's CDR3 is CASSPATGVNNYGYTF. The CDR3 bases are TGTGCCAGCTCACCAGCGACAGGGGTAAATAACTATGGCTACACCTTC.

J is TRBJ1-2 and V is TRBV20-1; a possible D gene is TRBD1 (5 bases). Per germline, CDR1 DFQATT and CDR2 SNEGSKA (reference sequence). The CDR3 loop spans 11 amino acids. CDR3 sequence (DNA): TGCAGCCAAGGGGCGATTGATGGCTACACCTTC. This encodes CSQGAIDGYTF.

The V call is TRBV7-3, the J call TRBJ2-1; 7 nucleotides align to TRBD1. The CDR3 is 15 amino acids. Germline V gene lookup returns CDR1 SGHTA and CDR2 FQGTGA. The V segment lost 4 bases and the J segment 0 bases; nucleotides outside the gene matches: 3. CDR3: CASSSGQSSYNEQFF. The CDR3 DNA is TGTGCCAGCAGCTCGGGACAGTCCTCCTACAATGAGCAGTTCTTC. The complete variable domain, with remaining parts taken from reference TRBV7-3 and TRBJ2-1, reads GAGVSQTPSNKVTEKGKYVELRCDPISGHTALYWYRQSLGQGPEFLIYFQGTGAADDSGLPNDRFFAVRPEGSVSTLKIQRTERGDSAVYLCASSSGQSSYNEQFFGPGTRLTVL.

V is TRBV6-5 and J is TRBJ1-3; D remains ambiguous. The CDR3 consists of 16 residues. CDR1 MNHEY and CDR2 SVGAGI come from the germline V gene. V lost 0 bases, J lost 0 bases, and 9 bases lay in between. The CDR3 protein is CASSYSNPSSGNTIYF. For the CDR3, the DNA is TGTGCCAGCAGTTACTCGAACCCGAGCTCTGGAAACACCATATATTTT.

The chain links TRBV9 to TRBJ2-1, with 7 bases aligning to TRBD1. The CDR3 covers 13 residues. The ends lost 3 bases at V and 3 bases at J; junction bases unmatched: 0. Germline-derived CDR1 and CDR2 are SGDLS and YYNGEE. This chain's CDR3 is CASSGQGYNEQFF. The CDR3 coding sequence is TGTGCCAGCAGCGGACAGGGCTACAATGAGCAGTTCTTC.

The CDR3 nucleotides read TGTGCCAGTAGGGAATTTACAGGGAATGGCTACACCTTC. Residues: CASREFTGNGYTF. The genes are TRBV19 and TRBJ1-2, with a possible D match to TRBD1 (6 bases). Germline V CDR1 and CDR2: LNHDA, SQIVND (reference sequence). The CDR3 is 13 residues long. V shed 6 bases and J shed 6 bases, with 14 bases lying between them. The variable domain in full, with the rest retrieved from reference TRBV19 and TRBJ1-2, is DGGITQSPKYLFRKEGQNVTLSCEQNLNHDAMYWYRQDPGQGLRLIYYSQIVNDFQKGDIAEGYSVSREKKESFPLTVTSAQKNPTAFYLCASREFTGNGYTFGSGTRLTVV.

This clone was recorded once. The chain joins TRBV5-6 to TRBJ1-5; no clear D gene. This CDR3 has 15 amino acids. From germline, CDR1 is SGHDT and CDR2 YYEEEE. Trimming removed 4 bases from V and 1 base from J, with 12 bases in between. The CDR3 sequence is CASSASELSNQPQHF. Here the CDR3 DNA reads TGTGCCAGCAGCGCGTCTGAATTGAGCAATCAGCCCCAGCATTTT.

The chain has TRBV6-4 and TRBJ2-3; TRBD2 aligns across 13 bases. V was pared by 5 bases and J by 2 bases, with 4 bases of the junction left unmatched. This CDR3 has 16 amino acids. Germline CDR1 and CDR2: MRHNA and SNTAGT. CDR3 sequence reads: CASSRGTSGATDTQYF. CDR3 sequence (DNA): TGTGCCAGCAGTAGAGGGACTAGCGGGGCCACAGATACGCAGTATTTT.